This passage covers 15 T cell receptor beta chains from one sample sequenced in a study of long-term antiretroviral therapy in people with HIV. At survey level, the immunoSEQ assay was run in its v3.0 version. Clones were sequenced by immunoSEQ multiplex PCR, and TCRdb holds only the in-frame ones, with some missing. Of tens of thousands of clones listed, approximately 91% are singletons. This material consisted of unsorted PBMCs, taken approximately 5 years before starting antiretroviral therapy. Receptors originate from a middle-aged man with HIV.

The chain has TRBV5-4 and TRBJ1-6; 11 nucleotides align to TRBD1. Germline V gene sequence: CDR1 SGHNT, CDR2 YYREEE (reference sequence). V dropped 4 bases and J dropped 10; count of bases not matched to a gene: 10. CDR3 length equals 16 residues. The CDR3 bases are TGTGCCAGCAGCATTCGACCGGGACAGGGGGGATCACCCCTCCACTTT. Protein: CASSIRPGQGGSPLHF.

This clone was detected only once. The genes are TRBV5-4 and TRBJ1-1, with D perhaps matching TRBD1 (6 bases). The CDR3 spans 16 residues. V was shortened by 0 bases and J by 11 bases, with 23 bases between the two germline ends. Germline V gene sequence: CDR1 SGHNT, CDR2 YYREEE (reference sequence). CDR3 bases: TGTGCCAGCAGCTTGGCCGGGGGGATTAGGGGGTCGAGGGCTTTCTTT. Translating gives CASSLAGGIRGSRAFF.

The rearrangement links TRBV6-6 to TRBJ1-5; the D is unclear. CDR3 length: 12 amino acids. Per germline, CDR1 MNHNY and CDR2 SVGAGI (reference sequence). V shed 5 bases and J shed 6 bases, with 8 bases lying between them. The CDR3 coding sequence is TGTGCCAGCAGTGATCTAATTCAGCCCCAGCATTTT. Protein sequence: CASSDLIQPQHF.

The gene calls are TRBV5-1 and TRBJ1-2; weak D call: TRBD1 (5 bases). V was trimmed by 0 bases and J by 8 bases, leaving 32 bases between them. The CDR3 has 20 residues. Looked up from germline, CDR1 is SGHRS and CDR2 is YFSETQ. As DNA, the CDR3 is TGCGCCAGCAGCTTGGCAGGGTCTCTATCCGCTAATCAGGGTTTCTACGGCTACACCTTC. It codes for CASSLAGSLSANQGFYGYTF.

This rearrangement joins TRBV6-5 to TRBJ1-3, with D perhaps matching TRBD1 (5 bases). Trimming shortened V by 2 bases and J by 1 base, and 9 bases separated the two germline ends. This CDR3 spans 15 amino acids. Germline V gives CDR1 MNHEY, CDR2 SVGAGI. CDR3 in DNA: TGTGCCAGCAGTTACCTTCCAGGGTCTGGAAACACCATATATTTT. Residues: CASSYLPGSGNTIYF.

The DNA of the CDR3 is TGTGCCAGCAGCTTAGGGGGGAGGCCTAACTATGGCTACACCTTC. This gives the protein CASSLGGRPNYGYTF. The J gene is TRBJ1-2, the V gene TRBV7-2; D perhaps matches TRBD1 (5 bases). Trimming took off 1 base at V and 0 bases at J, with 9 bases between the two ends. The CDR3 is 15 residues long. CDR1 is SGHTA and CDR2 is FQGNSA in the germline V gene.

The chain couples TRBV5-6 to TRBJ1-5; D is possibly TRBD1 (5 bases). The CDR3 is 14 residues long. Trimming took off 4 bases at V and 3 bases at J, with 11 bases between the two ends. Germline CDR1 is SGHDT and CDR2 is YYEEEE. CDR3 in amino acids: CASSQGAFNQPQHF. The CDR3, as DNA: TGTGCCAGCAGCCAGGGAGCCTTCAATCAGCCCCAGCATTTT. The complete variable domain, with remaining parts taken from reference TRBV5-6 and TRBJ1-5, reads DAGVTQSPTHLIKTRGQQVTLRCSPKSGHDTVSWYQQALGQGPQFIFQYYEEEERQRGNFPDRFSGHQFPNYSSELNVNALLLGDSALYLCASSQGAFNQPQHFGDGTRLSIL.

Written as DNA, the CDR3 is TGTGCCAGCAGCTTAGCCTCCGGGACTAGCGGGAGGTGGGAGCAGTACTTC. Its translation: CASSLASGTSGRWEQYF. The chain has TRBV7-9 and TRBJ2-7, with 15 bases that match TRBD2. CDR1 and CDR2 (germline): SEHNR, FQNEAQ (reference sequence). V was clipped by 0 bases and J by 7 bases; unmatched bases: 7. This CDR3 is built from 17 residues.

The chain uses TRBV7-9 and TRBJ2-1, with 12 bases lining up with TRBD2. Trimming cost V 5 bases and J 6 bases; bases outside gene matches: 5. CDR3 length: 15 amino acids. Germline V gives CDR1 SEHNR, CDR2 FQNEAQ (reference sequence). The CDR3 DNA reads as TGTGCCAGCAGCCCAAGGGGACTAGCGGGCAATGAGCAGTTCTTC. As protein: CASSPRGLAGNEQFF.

V usage is TRBV7-9 and J usage is TRBJ2-7; D is unresolved. In germline, CDR1 is SEHNR, CDR2 FQNEAQ (reference sequence). The length of the CDR3 is 13 residues. V was pared by 2 bases and J by 3 bases, with 8 bases between. The CDR3 is CASSLIPDYEQYF. The CDR3 DNA reads as TGTGCCAGCAGCTTAATTCCAGACTACGAGCAGTACTTC.

This clone has just a few counts. The CDR3 reads CATVSVSNQPQHF. In DNA form, the CDR3 reads TGTGCTACGGTCTCCGTAAGCAATCAGCCCCAGCATTTT. The chain employs TRBV19 and TRBJ1-5; D unclear. CDR1 and CDR2 (germline): LNHDA, SQIVND (reference sequence). There are 13 residues in the CDR3.

In its sample, this clone was seen once. J is TRBJ1-2 and V is TRBV7-6; D is possibly TRBD1 (6 bases). This CDR3 is 15 amino acids long. Trimming pared 2 bases from V and 8 bases from J, leaving 18 bases between. CDR1 and CDR2 from the germline V gene are SGHVS and FNYEAQ. The CDR3 here is CASSLLQGTLEGYTF. In nucleotides, the CDR3 is TGTGCCAGCAGCTTATTGCAGGGGACCTTGGAAGGCTACACCTTC.

The rearrangement links TRBV5-1 to TRBJ2-2, with 8 bases that match TRBD2. Germline values: CDR1 SGHRS, CDR2 YFSETQ. Losses at the gene ends were 1 base for V and 5 bases for J; bases not matched to a gene: 4. CDR3 length: 15 residues. The CDR3 protein is CASSLSGGTTGELFF. In DNA, the CDR3 is TGCGCCAGCAGCTTGAGCGGGGGTACAACCGGGGAGCTGTTTTTT.

This clone showed up just once. The chain has TRBV5-6 and TRBJ2-3; no definite D call. CDR1 SGHDT and CDR2 YYEEEE come from the germline V gene. Trimming removed 0 bases at V and 6 bases at J, with 14 bases between. This CDR3 has 15 amino acids. The chain's CDR3 is CASSLDIQARDTQYF. For the CDR3, the DNA is TGTGCCAGCAGCTTGGATATTCAAGCTAGGGATACGCAGTATTTT.

The V call is TRBV7-2, the J call TRBJ2-7, with a possible D match to TRBD2 (6 bases). The CDR3 totals 15 residues. Germline CDR1 SGHTA, CDR2 FQGNSA. V lost 3 bases and J lost 0, with 12 bases in between. DNA for the CDR3: TGTGCCAGCAGCTTTGGGGGGTCAAGCTCCTACGAGCAGTACTTC. The encoded protein is CASSFGGSSSYEQYF.